Described below is a single T cell receptor beta chain sequence and its context. The data are from a study of blood T cell repertoires in COVID-19. Looking at the study overall: Specimens from acute and convalescent COVID-19 originated in the United States, Italy and Spain.

The germline V gene has CDR1 SGHRS and CDR2 YFSETQ. J gave up 6 bases and V 4 bases, and 11 bases lay outside the gene matches. The CDR3 contains 16 residues. Libraries were prepared by immunoSEQ multiplex PCR; TCRdb keeps only in-frame clonotypes and omits some of them. The profile covers 450,000 or so clones, with about 87% appearing a single time and approximately 0.92% taken by the ten largest. Sample: peripheral blood. This receptor was obtained from a man between 18 and 29 years old with COVID-19, enrolled during active disease. The rearrangement links TRBV5-1 to TRBJ2-1; 9 bases line up with TRBD2. The CDR3 protein is CASSALGGRAANEQFF. The CDR3 nucleotides are TGCGCCAGCAGCGCCCTAGGCGGGAGGGCCGCCAATGAGCAGTTCTTC. Filled out from reference TRBV5-1 and TRBJ2-1, the complete variable domain reads KAGVTQTPRYLIKTRGQQVTLSCSPISGHRSVSWYQQTPGQGLQFLFEYFSETQRNKGNFPGRFSGRQFSNSRSEMNVSTLELGDSALYLCASSALGGRAANEQFFGPGTRLTVL.